What follows are 3 T cell receptor beta chains derived from one specimen sequenced in a study of blood T cell repertoires in COVID-19. The repertoire was sequenced with immunoSEQ multiplex PCR; TCRdb's copy has only in-frame clones and lacks some. The sample includes approximately 45,000 clones, over 75% seen only once; the top ten take under 6.5%. The specimen was peripheral blood. The receptors were sampled from a man aged 70-80 years with acute or convalescent COVID-19.

V and J are TRBV6-6 and TRBJ1-6; 8 bases are shared with TRBD1. This CDR3 spans 16 amino acids. CDR1 MNHNY and CDR2 SVGAGI come from the germline V gene (reference sequence). V lost 4 bases, J lost 6 bases, and 8 bases stayed unmatched. CDR3 amino acids: CASSSRTGRLNSPLHF. The CDR3, as DNA: TGTGCCAGCAGTTCCCGGACAGGGCGCCTTAATTCACCCCTCCACTTT.

This chain uses TRBV6-4 with TRBJ2-1; 13 bases fit TRBD2. Losses at the gene ends were 5 bases for V and 8 bases for J; bases not matched to a gene: 9. The CDR3 has 16 residues. Germline V lookup: CDR1 MRHNA, CDR2 SNTAGT. Here the CDR3 DNA reads TGTGCCAGCAGTCAGGCCGGGACTAGCGGGGTGGATGAGCAGTTCTTC. Protein product: CASSQAGTSGVDEQFF.

The V call is TRBV15, the J call TRBJ1-6; 7 nucleotides agree with TRBD1. CDR3 length: 15 residues. J gave up 7 bases and V 1 base, and 4 bases lay outside the gene matches. Germline assignment: CDR1 LNHNV and CDR2 YYDKDF (reference sequence). In DNA form, the CDR3 reads TGTGCCACCAGCAGAGGGACAGGTGGCAATTCACCCCTCCACTTT. Encoded protein: CATSRGTGGNSPLHF.